Below, one TCR beta chain is given with its context. MiXCR, run by TCRdb on the 5' RACE reads, gives a single entry per CDR3 protein. The repertoire has about 340,000 distinct CDR3 sequences, under 15% of them found once; the top ten carry 2.5% to 3.5%. Losses at the gene ends were 2 bases for V and 6 bases for J; bases not matched to a gene: 4. Germline CDR1 is SGHTA and CDR2 is FQGTGA. The length of the CDR3 is 14 residues. The entry originates in a study of T cells after yellow fever vaccination. This chain uses TRBV7-3 with TRBJ2-5; the match to TRBD2 covers 9 bases. The sample consisted of CD4+ T cells sorted from PBMCs, taken 15 days after the yellow fever booster vaccination. This clonotype was obtained from a man aged 18 to 29 who received the YFV17D yellow fever vaccine. The CDR3 bases are TGTGCCAGCAGCTTAGGCGGGGGGGCGCAGACCCAGTACTTC. This gives the protein CASSLGGGAQTQYF.